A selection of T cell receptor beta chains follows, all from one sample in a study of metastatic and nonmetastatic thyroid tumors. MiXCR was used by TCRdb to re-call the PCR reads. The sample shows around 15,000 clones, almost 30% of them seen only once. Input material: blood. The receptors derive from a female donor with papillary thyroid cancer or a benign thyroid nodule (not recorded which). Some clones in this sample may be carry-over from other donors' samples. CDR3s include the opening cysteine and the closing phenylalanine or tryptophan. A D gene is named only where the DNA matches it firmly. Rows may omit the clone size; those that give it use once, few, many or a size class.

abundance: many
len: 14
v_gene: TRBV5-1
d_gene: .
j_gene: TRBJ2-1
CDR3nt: TGCGCCAGCAGATCCGACGGAATATACAATGAGCAGTTCTTC
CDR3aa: CASRSDGIYNEQFF

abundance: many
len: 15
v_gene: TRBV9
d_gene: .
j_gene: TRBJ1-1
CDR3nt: TGTGCCAGCAGCGTAGGGGGCAGCGCTGGCACTGAAGCTTTCTTT
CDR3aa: CASSVGGSAGTEAFF

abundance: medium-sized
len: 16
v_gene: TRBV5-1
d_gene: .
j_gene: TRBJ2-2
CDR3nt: TGCGCTTCAAAGCTTACCCAGGGACCGAACACCGGGGAGCTGTTTTTT
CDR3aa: CASKLTQGPNTGELFF

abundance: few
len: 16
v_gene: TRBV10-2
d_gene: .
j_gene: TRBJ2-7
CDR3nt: TGCGCCAGCAGTGTCGGACAGTTCCGATCTATCTACGAGCAGTACTTC
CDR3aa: CASSVGQFRSIYEQYF

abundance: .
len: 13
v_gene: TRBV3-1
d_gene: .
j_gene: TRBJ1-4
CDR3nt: TGTGCCGGCAGCTACAGGACGAATGAAAAATTGTTTTTT
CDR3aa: CAGSYRTNEKLFF

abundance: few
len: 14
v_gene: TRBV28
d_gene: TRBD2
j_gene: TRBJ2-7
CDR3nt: TGTGCCAGCACCCGAGGTCGGGGGGTCGCCGAGCAGTACTTC
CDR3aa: CASTRGRGVAEQYF

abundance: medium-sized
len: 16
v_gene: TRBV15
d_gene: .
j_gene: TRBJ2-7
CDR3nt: TGTGCCACCAATATAGTGGAACGCAGGGAATCCGACGAGCAGTACTTC
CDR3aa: CATNIVERRESDEQYF

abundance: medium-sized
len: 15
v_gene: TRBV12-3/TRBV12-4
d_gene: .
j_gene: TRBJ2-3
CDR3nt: TGTGCCAGCAGTTTTGTAGGGACCCGCACAGATACGCAGTATTTT
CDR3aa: CASSFVGTRTDTQYF

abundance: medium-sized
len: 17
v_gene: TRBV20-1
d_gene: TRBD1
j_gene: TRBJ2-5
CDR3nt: TGCAGTGCTAGAGATGTGGAGACAGGGTCCGGTACTGGGACCCAGTACTTC
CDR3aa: CSARDVETGSGTGTQYF

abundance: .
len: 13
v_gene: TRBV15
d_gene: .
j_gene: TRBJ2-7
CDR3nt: TGTGCCACCAGCAGAGATTTGGGAGTCGAGCAGTACTTC
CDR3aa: CATSRDLGVEQYF

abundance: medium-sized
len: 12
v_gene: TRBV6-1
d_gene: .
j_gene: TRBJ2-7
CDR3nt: TGTGCCAGCTACGACTCGGCGGGGGAGCAGTACTTC
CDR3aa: CASYDSAGEQYF

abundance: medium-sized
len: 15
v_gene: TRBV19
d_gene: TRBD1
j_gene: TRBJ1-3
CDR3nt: TGTGCCAGTAGTAGACAGGGGGCTTCCGGAAACACCATATATTTT
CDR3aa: CASSRQGASGNTIYF

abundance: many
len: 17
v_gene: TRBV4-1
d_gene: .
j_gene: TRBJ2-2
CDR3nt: TGCGCCAGCAGCCAAGAAGGAGGACTACAATCCACCGGGGAGCTGTTTTTT
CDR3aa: CASSQEGGLQSTGELFF

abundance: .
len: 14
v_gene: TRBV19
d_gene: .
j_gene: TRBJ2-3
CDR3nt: TGTGTCAGTAGTATCGGGCAGGGTCGGGGTACGCAGTATTTT
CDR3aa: CVSSIGQGRGTQYF

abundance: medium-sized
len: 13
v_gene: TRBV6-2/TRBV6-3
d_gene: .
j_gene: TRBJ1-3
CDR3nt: TGTGCCAGCAGTTACGGCGTTGGAAACACCATATATTTT
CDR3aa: CASSYGVGNTIYF

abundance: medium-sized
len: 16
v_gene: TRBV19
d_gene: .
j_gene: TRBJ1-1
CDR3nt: TGTGCCAGTAGTATTGGCCGGGAGGGAAGGAACACTGAAGCTTTCTTT
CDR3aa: CASSIGREGRNTEAFF

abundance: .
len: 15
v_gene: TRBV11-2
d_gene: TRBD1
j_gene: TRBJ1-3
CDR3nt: TGTGCCAGCAGCCCGTACTCGACAGGGGGAAACACCATATATTTT
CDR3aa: CASSPYSTGGNTIYF

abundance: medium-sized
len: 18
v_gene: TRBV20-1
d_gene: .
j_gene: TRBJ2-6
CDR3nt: TGCAGTGCTGCCCGGGGGACGACAGGAAACTCTGGGGCCAACGTCCTGACTTTC
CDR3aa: CSAARGTTGNSGANVLTF